The 13 T cell receptor beta chains below come from one sample, sequenced in a study of blood T cells in healthy people across ages. Using a J-beta primer mix together with a sample-barcoded 5' primer, a second PCR was run for about 7 to 12 cycles. In TCRdb, the 5' RACE reads were re-called with MiXCR into one record per CDR3 protein. The data show 1.5 million to 2 million distinct CDR3 sequences, roughly 50% seen once. Sequencing input: blood. Receptors originate from a woman aged 35 to 49 in good health.

The chain uses TRBV27 and TRBJ2-7, with 9 bases that match TRBD2. CDR1 MNHEY and CDR2 SMNVEV come from the germline V gene (reference sequence). The CDR3 runs 16 residues. The J segment lost 1 base and the V segment lost 4 bases, leaving 8 bases of the junction unmatched. CDR3 DNA: TGTGCCAGCAGTTCCATAGCGGGGGCTTTTTCCTACGAGCAGTACTTC. It yields the protein CASSSIAGAFSYEQYF.

Concerning this clonotype itself: Since a much larger clone is just one base distant, this may be a read error. J is TRBJ2-5 and V is TRBV7-2, with D perhaps given as TRBD1 or TRBD2 (5 bases each). This CDR3 comprises 14 residues. Germline lookup yields CDR1 SGHTA and CDR2 FQGNSA. V lost 3 bases and J lost 11, with 19 bases in between. CDR3 loop: CASSFPGSYNEQYF. CDR3 nucleotide sequence: TGTGCCAGCAGCTTTCCAGGGAGCTACAATGAGCAGTACTTC.

The CDR3 DNA sequence: TGTGCCAGCAGCTCCTTTTCCGGGACTAGCGGAGGGAGAGGTGATACGCAGTATTTT. Amino acid sequence: CASSSFSGTSGGRGDTQYF. V and J are TRBV11-2 and TRBJ2-3; 11 nucleotides agree with TRBD2. CDR3 length: 19 residues. The trim removed 4 bases at V and 6 bases at J, leaving 18 bases unmatched. Looked up from germline, CDR1 is SGHAT and CDR2 is FQNNGV.

The genes are TRBV4-1 and TRBJ2-6, with D perhaps TRBD1 or TRBD2 (5 bases each). The germline V and J ends were trimmed by 1 base and 0 bases, with 19 bases remaining between them. The CDR3 consists of 20 residues. The germline gives CDR1 MGHRA, CDR2 YSYEKL. CDR3 in amino acids: CASSQAPGRTHYSGANVLTF. Here the CDR3 DNA reads TGCGCCAGCAGCCAAGCTCCGGGACGGACCCACTACTCTGGGGCCAACGTCCTGACTTTC.

The chain links TRBV20-1 to TRBJ2-3, with TRBD1 as a possible D gene (6 bases). The CDR3 is 14 residues long. CDR1 and CDR2 from the germline V gene are DFQATT and SNEGSKA (reference sequence). CDR3 residues: CSVPGAQGIDTQYF. The CDR3 DNA follows: TGCAGCGTACCAGGGGCTCAGGGGATCGATACGCAGTATTTT.

As for this clonotype: The junction differs from germline at one of its ends, possibly a read error. V and J are TRBV7-9 and TRBJ2-7; D not certain. Germline values: CDR1 SEHNR, CDR2 FQNEAQ (reference sequence). This CDR3 comprises 16 residues. The CDR3 loop reads CAGSLGRGSPSYEQYF. CDR3 coding DNA: TGTGCCGGCAGCTTAGGAAGAGGTAGTCCCTCCTACGAGCAGTACTTC. Complete variable domain (other parts from reference TRBV7-9 and TRBJ2-7): DTGVSQNPRHKITKRGQNVTFRCDPISEHNRLYWYRQTLGQGPEFLTYFQNEAQLEKSRLLSDRFSAERPKGSFSTLEIQRTEQGDSAMYLCAGSLGRGSPSYEQYFGPGTRLTVT.

The chain recombines TRBV6-1 with TRBJ2-3; D not resolved. The CDR3 spans 15 residues. Germline loops: CDR1 MNHNS, CDR2 SASEGT. The germline V and J ends were trimmed by 1 base and 2 bases, with 10 bases remaining between them. The CDR3, as DNA: TGTGCCAGCAGTGAAGATGAAGCAGACACAGATACGCAGTATTTT. Amino acid sequence: CASSEDEADTDTQYF.

The rearrangement uses TRBV27 and TRBJ2-7; 7 nucleotides match TRBD2. The J call may be in error: the DNA end matches TRBJ2-5 better. The CDR3 is 15 amino acids. The germline gives CDR1 MNHEY, CDR2 SMNVEV (reference sequence). Here the CDR3 reads CASSEPGLTRETQYF. In DNA, the CDR3 is TGTGCCAGCAGTGAACCGGGACTAACGAGAGAGACCCAGTACTTC.

The genes are TRBV29-1 and TRBJ2-1; 7 nucleotides align to TRBD2. Germline CDR1 is SQVTM and CDR2 is ANQGSEA. V gave up 7 bases and J gave up 4 bases; unmatched junction bases: 1. The CDR3 extends over 11 amino acids. This CDR3 is CSGGGYNEQFF. DNA of the CDR3: TGCAGCGGGGGGGGGTACAATGAGCAGTTCTTC.

The chain combines TRBV3-1 with TRBJ2-5, with D maybe TRBD2 (6 bases). From germline, CDR1 is LGHDT and CDR2 YNNKEL (reference sequence). V was cut by 4 bases and J by 5 bases, with 14 bases left in between. The CDR3 length is 14 residues. DNA of the CDR3: TGTGCCAGCAGCCCGACTAGTTTCGAGGAGACCCAGTACTTC. Its translation: CASSPTSFEETQYF.

The chain joins TRBV6-5 to TRBJ2-5, with D possibly being TRBD2 (6 bases). There are 14 residues in the CDR3. Germline CDR1 and CDR2: MNHEY and SVGAGI. V was pared by 5 bases and J by 7 bases, with 17 bases between. This chain's CDR3 is CASSTRRGSGTQYF. CDR3 nucleotide sequence: TGTGCCAGCAGTACCCGCCGAGGTAGCGGGACCCAGTACTTC.

DNA of the CDR3: TGTGCCAGCAGCCCCGTTATCGTTGGACTAGCGGCCGACAATGAGCAGTTCTTC. It is translated as CASSPVIVGLAADNEQFF. This sequence joins TRBV11-1 and TRBJ2-1, with 10 bases that match TRBD2. This CDR3 has 18 residues. V lost 5 bases to trimming and J lost 5 bases; unmatched junction nucleotides: 15. CDR1 is SGHAT, CDR2 FQDESV, per germline (reference sequence).

The chain recombines TRBV6-6 with TRBJ2-4; D might be TRBD2 (6 bases). V shed 4 bases and J shed 0 bases, with 10 bases lying between them. Germline V gene sequence: CDR1 MNHNY, CDR2 SVGAGI (reference sequence). CDR3 length: 15 amino acids. CDR3 nucleotide sequence: TGTGCCAGCAGTTCCTTAGCGGTAGCCAAAAACATTCAGTACTTC. Translating it yields CASSSLAVAKNIQYF.